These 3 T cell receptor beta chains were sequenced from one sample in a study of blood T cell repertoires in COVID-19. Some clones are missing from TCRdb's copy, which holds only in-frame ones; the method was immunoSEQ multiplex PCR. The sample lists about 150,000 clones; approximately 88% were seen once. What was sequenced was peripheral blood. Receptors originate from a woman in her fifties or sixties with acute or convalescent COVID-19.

CDR3 loop: CASSRADRGALATEAFF. For the CDR3, the DNA is TGTGCCAGCAGCCGAGCAGACAGGGGCGCTTTGGCCACTGAAGCTTTCTTT. The chain combines TRBV21-1 with TRBJ1-1; no DNA check was done on the table's D call, TRBD1. TRBV21-1 has pseudogene status. The CDR3 has 17 residues.

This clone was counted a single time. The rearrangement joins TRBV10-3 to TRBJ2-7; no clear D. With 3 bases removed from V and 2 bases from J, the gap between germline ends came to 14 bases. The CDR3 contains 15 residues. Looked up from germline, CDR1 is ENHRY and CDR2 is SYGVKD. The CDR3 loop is CAISDPGRKAYEQYF. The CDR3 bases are TGTGCCATCAGTGACCCCGGCAGGAAGGCCTACGAGCAGTACTTC.

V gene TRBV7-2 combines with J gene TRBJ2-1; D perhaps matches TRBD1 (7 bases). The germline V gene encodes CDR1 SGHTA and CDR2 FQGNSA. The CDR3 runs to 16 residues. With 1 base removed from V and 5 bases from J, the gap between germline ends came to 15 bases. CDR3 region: CASSLVAGGLHNEQFF. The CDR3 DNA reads TGTGCCAGCAGCTTAGTCGCAGGGGGGCTCCACAATGAGCAGTTCTTC. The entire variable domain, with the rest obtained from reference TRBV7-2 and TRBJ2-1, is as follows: GAGVSQSPSNKVTEKGKDVELRCDPISGHTALYWYRQSLGQGLEFLIYFQGNSAPDKSGLPSDRFSAERTGGSVSTLTIQRTQQEDSAVYLCASSLVAGGLHNEQFFGPGTRLTVL.